This T cell receptor beta chain was documented in a study of blood T cell repertoires in COVID-19. Whole-study context: T cells, B-cell-depleted T cells, or PBMCs provided the cDNA or gDNA that served as material.

In its sample, this clone was seen once. The repertoire was sequenced with immunoSEQ multiplex PCR; TCRdb's copy has only in-frame clones and lacks some. The sample yields a few hundred thousand clones, around nine tenths seen once. Deletions cut 0 bases from V and 3 bases from J, with 6 bases between. The germline gives CDR1 MNHEY, CDR2 SVGAGI. The CDR3 is made up of 14 amino acids. This chain joins TRBV6-5 and TRBJ1-3, with TRBD1 as a possible D gene (6 bases). The sample taken for sequencing was PBMCs or T cells enriched from blood (not recorded which). This TCR was recovered from a woman aged 18 to 35 who had recovered from COVID-19. The CDR3 DNA sequence: TGTGCCAGCAGTTACTCGACAGGTGGAAACACCATATATTTT. Translating gives CASSYSTGGNTIYF.